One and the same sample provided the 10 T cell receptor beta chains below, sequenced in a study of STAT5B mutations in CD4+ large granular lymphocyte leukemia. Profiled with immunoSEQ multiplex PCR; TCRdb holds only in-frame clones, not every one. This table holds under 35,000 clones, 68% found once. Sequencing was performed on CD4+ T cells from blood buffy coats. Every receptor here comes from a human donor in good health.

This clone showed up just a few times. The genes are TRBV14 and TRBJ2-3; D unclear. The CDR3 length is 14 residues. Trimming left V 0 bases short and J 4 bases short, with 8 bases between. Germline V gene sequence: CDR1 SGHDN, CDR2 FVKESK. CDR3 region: CASSQDLPPDTQYF. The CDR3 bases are TGTGCCAGCAGCCAAGATCTCCCGCCAGATACGCAGTATTTT.

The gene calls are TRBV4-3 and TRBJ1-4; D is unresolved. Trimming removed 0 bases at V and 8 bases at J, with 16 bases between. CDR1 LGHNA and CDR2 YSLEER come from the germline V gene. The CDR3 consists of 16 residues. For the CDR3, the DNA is TGCGCCAGCAGCCAAGACGGCACCGCCGGGGAGGAAAAACTGTTTTTT. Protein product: CASSQDGTAGEEKLFF.

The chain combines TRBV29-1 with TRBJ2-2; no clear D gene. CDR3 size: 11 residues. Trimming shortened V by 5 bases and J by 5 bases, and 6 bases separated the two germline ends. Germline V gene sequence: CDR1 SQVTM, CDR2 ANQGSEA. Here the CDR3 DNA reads TGCAGCGTTAGGAGTACCGGGGAGCTGTTTTTT. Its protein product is CSVRSTGELFF.

The CDR3 nucleotides read TGTGCCAGCAGTTACTCGAGACAGGGAGGTGATACGCAGTATTTT. This codes for CASSYSRQGGDTQYF. The chain combines TRBV6-6 with TRBJ2-3; a possible D gene is TRBD1 (7 bases). CDR1 MNHNY and CDR2 SVGAGI come from the germline V gene (reference sequence). The CDR3 has 15 residues. The V and J ends lost 0 bases and 6 bases respectively, with 13 bases between them.

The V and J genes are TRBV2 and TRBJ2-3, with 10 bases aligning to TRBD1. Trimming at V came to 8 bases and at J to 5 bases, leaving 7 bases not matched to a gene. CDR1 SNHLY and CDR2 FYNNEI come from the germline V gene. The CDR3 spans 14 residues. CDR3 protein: CASGQGGVGDTQYF. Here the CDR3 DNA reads TGTGCCAGCGGACAGGGGGGGGTCGGAGATACGCAGTATTTT.

CDR3 protein: CASSYRAGGNQPQHF. The CDR3, as DNA: TGTGCCAGCAGTTACCGTGCGGGGGGGAATCAGCCCCAGCATTTT. The rearrangement links TRBV6-5 to TRBJ1-5, with D possibly being TRBD1 (5 bases). Germline-derived CDR1 and CDR2 are MNHEY and SVGAGI. V shed 2 bases and J shed 4 bases, with 12 bases lying between them. CDR3 length equals 15 residues.

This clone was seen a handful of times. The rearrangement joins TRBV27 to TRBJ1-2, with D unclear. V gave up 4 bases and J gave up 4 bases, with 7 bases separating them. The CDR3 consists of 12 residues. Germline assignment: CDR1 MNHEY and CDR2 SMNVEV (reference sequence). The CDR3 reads CASSSSSYGYTF. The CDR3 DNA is TGTGCCAGCAGTTCTAGTTCCTATGGCTACACCTTC.

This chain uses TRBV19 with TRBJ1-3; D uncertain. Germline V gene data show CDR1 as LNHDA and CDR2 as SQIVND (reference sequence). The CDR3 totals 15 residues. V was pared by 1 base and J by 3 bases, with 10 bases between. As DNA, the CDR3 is TGTGCCAGTAGTATAGGCGGGGATTATGGAAACACCATATATTTT. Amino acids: CASSIGGDYGNTIYF.

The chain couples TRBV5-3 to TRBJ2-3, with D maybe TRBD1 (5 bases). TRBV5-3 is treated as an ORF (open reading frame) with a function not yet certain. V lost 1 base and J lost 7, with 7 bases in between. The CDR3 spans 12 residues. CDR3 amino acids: CARSLPGNTQYF. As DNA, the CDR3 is TGTGCCAGAAGCTTGCCAGGGAATACGCAGTATTTT.

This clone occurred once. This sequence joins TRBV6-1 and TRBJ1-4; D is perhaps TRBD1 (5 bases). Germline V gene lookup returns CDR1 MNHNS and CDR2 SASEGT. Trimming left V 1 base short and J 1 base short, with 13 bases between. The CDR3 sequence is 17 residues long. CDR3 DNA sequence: TGTGCCAGCAGTGAAGGGACATTAGCCTTAACTAATGAAAAACTGTTTTTT. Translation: CASSEGTLALTNEKLFF.